This is a list of T cell receptor beta chains from one sample in a study of T cells in Graves' hyperthyroidism and ophthalmopathy. TCRdb redid the calling of the multiplex PCR reads with MiXCR, one entry per CDR3 protein. The profile shows about 96,000 distinct CDR3 sequences, just over 50% of them singletons. Sample: blood. The origin of the receptors is a woman between 40 and 50 years old with Graves' hyperthyroidism. Each CDR3 is given with its conserved first and last residue. The D gene is left open where the match is weak. A clone size is listed for some rows: how often the clone was seen (once, few, many), or a class if it is expanded.

D,V,J,size,CDR3,DNA
-,TRBV6-1,TRBJ2-5,-,CASSYRGGGKTQYF,TGTGCCAGCAGTTACCGGGGCGGTGGGAAGACCCAGTACTTC
TRBD1,TRBV29-1,TRBJ1-2,-,CSAGQGNYGYTF,TGCAGCGCCGGACAGGGGAACTATGGCTACACCTTC
TRBD1,TRBV13,TRBJ1-1,few,CASRGGQGLMNTEAFF,TGTGCCAGCAGGGGCGGACAGGGGCTTATGAACACTGAAGCTTTCTTT
-,TRBV5-1,TRBJ1-5,-,CASSLTGGNQPQHF,TGCGCCAGCAGCTTAACAGGCGGCAATCAGCCCCAGCATTTT
-,TRBV25-1,TRBJ1-1,-,CVCSPDTEAFF,TGTGTCTGCAGCCCGGACACTGAAGCTTTCTTT
-,TRBV7-7,TRBJ1-1,many,CASSLEVPDTIGNTEAFF,TGTGCCAGCAGCTTAGAGGTCCCGGATACTATCGGGAACACTGAAGCTTTCTTT
TRBD1,TRBV24-1,TRBJ2-7,many,CATSEAGGYEQYF,TGTGCCACCAGTGAAGCAGGGGGCTACGAGCAGTACTTC
-,TRBV7-2,TRBJ2-3,-,CASSALGRSTDMQYF,TGTGCCAGCAGCGCGCTGGGGCGGAGCACAGATATGCAGTATTTC
TRBD1,TRBV24-1,TRBJ2-5,-,CATSDSGGSETQYF,TGTGCCACCAGTGATTCAGGGGGTAGTGAGACCCAGTACTTC
TRBD1,TRBV7-3,TRBJ2-2,few,CASSNGQGGTGELFF,TGTGCCAGCAGTAACGGACAGGGGGGCACCGGGGAGCTGTTTTTT
TRBD1,TRBV4-1,TRBJ2-5,-,CASSQDGYRGSRETQYF,TGCGCCAGCAGCCAAGATGGGTACAGGGGATCCCGAGAGACCCAGTACTTC
TRBD1,TRBV18,TRBJ1-5,many,CASSPGTDNQPQHF,TGTGCCAGCTCACCGGGGACAGACAATCAGCCCCAGCATTTT
-,TRBV9,TRBJ2-5,many,CASSFYSGRQETQYF,TGTGCCAGCAGCTTTTATAGTGGAAGGCAAGAGACCCAGTACTTC
-,TRBV7-8,TRBJ2-6,medium-sized,CASSLWRGTSGANVLTF,TGTGCCAGCAGCTTATGGAGGGGAACCTCTGGGGCCAACGTCCTGACTTTC
-,TRBV29-1,TRBJ1-2,few,CSGGSGGRGYTF,TGCAGCGGGGGATCGGGGGGTCGAGGCTACACCTTC
TRBD1,TRBV2,TRBJ1-6,-,CASTEGQGTPLHF,TGTGCCAGCACTGAGGGACAGGGGACACCCCTCCACTTT
-,TRBV7-9,TRBJ2-7,-,CASSWGREQYF,TGTGCCAGCAGCTGGGGACGCGAGCAGTACTTC
TRBD1,TRBV12-3/TRBV12-4,TRBJ1-4,-,CASRGAGTGVAKPFF,TGTGCCAGCAGGGGGGCCGGGACAGGTGTCGCAAAACCGTTTTTT
-,TRBV10-3,TRBJ2-7,-,CAISESGRDPYF,TGTGCCATCAGTGAGTCGGGCAGGGATCCGTACTTC
-,TRBV29-1,TRBJ2-7,many,CSVELASSYEQYF,TGCAGCGTTGAATTGGCTAGCAGCTACGAGCAGTACTTC
-,TRBV12-3/TRBV12-4,TRBJ2-7,few,CASSALRAGSYEQYF,TGTGCCAGCAGTGCCCTCAGGGCGGGGAGCTACGAGCAGTACTTC
-,TRBV7-2,TRBJ1-1,many,CASSLESGKGEAFF,TGTGCCAGCAGCTTAGAATCAGGGAAGGGTGAAGCTTTCTTT